Shown below are 25 T cell receptor beta chains from a single sample sequenced in a study of cytomegalovirus exposure and HLA in healthy donors. Here immunoSEQ multiplex PCR was the method, and the copy in TCRdb shows in-frame clones only, minus some. The sample holds under 150,000 clones; approximately 86% are singletons and the top ten take under 9%. Sequenced: PBMCs. Receptor source: a man younger than 30 in good health and CMV-seropositive.

J is TRBJ2-2 and V is TRBV11-2; D possibly corresponds to TRBD2 (5 bases). With 2 bases removed from V and 8 bases from J, the gap between germline ends came to 12 bases. Germline V gives CDR1 SGHAT, CDR2 FQNNGV. The CDR3 spans 14 residues. The CDR3 DNA is TGTGCCAGCAGCTTATGGGTAACGGGAGGGGAGCTGTTTTTT. This sequence encodes CASSLWVTGGELFF. Looking up the rest from reference TRBV11-2 and TRBJ2-2 gives the full variable domain: EAGVAQSPRYKIIEKRQSVAFWCNPISGHATLYWYQQILGQGPKLLIQFQNNGVVDDSQLPKDRFSAERLKGVDSTLKIQPAKLEDSAVYLCASSLWVTGGELFFGEGSRLTVL.

The V call is TRBV7-8, the J call TRBJ2-7, with 10 bases matching TRBD1. CDR3 length equals 15 residues. The germline V gene has CDR1 SGHVS and CDR2 FQNEAQ. The V gene end was trimmed by 5 bases and the J gene end by 2 bases; junction bases not matched to a gene: 6. Here the CDR3 DNA reads TGTGCCAGCAGCCCAAGTGGGACAGGGGCCTACGAGCAGTACTTC. Protein: CASSPSGTGAYEQYF.

The chain recombines TRBV28 with TRBJ2-1; 15 positions match TRBD2. The V gene end was trimmed by 6 bases and the J gene end by 10 bases; junction bases not matched to a gene: 7. CDR1 is MDHEN, CDR2 SYDVKM, per germline. CDR3 length: 15 amino acids. The CDR3 sequence is CASSSGLAGGGEQFF. As DNA, the CDR3 is TGTGCCAGCAGCTCGGGACTAGCGGGAGGAGGGGAGCAGTTCTTC. Full variable domain (outside the CDR3, taken from reference TRBV28 and TRBJ2-1): DVKVTQSSRYLVKRTGEKVFLECVQDMDHENMFWYRQDPGLGLRLIYFSYDVKMKEKGDIPEGYSVSREKKERFSLILESASTNQTSMYLCASSSGLAGGGEQFFGPGTRLTVL.

The chain couples TRBV6-1 to TRBJ2-7; 7 bases match TRBD1. The CDR3 totals 13 residues. V trimming: 4 bases; J trimming: 2 bases; junction bases outside the gene matches: 2. Germline assignment: CDR1 MNHNS and CDR2 SASEGT. The CDR3 DNA follows: TGTGCCAGCAGTGGACAGGGTCCCTACGAGCAGTACTTC. The encoded protein is CASSGQGPYEQYF.

This clone was observed at least ten times. The chain employs TRBV15 and TRBJ2-7, with D possibly matching TRBD1 (6 bases). CDR3 length equals 15 residues. Germline lookup yields CDR1 LNHNV and CDR2 YYDKDF (reference sequence). The V end lost 3 bases, the J end lost 2 bases, and 14 bases lay between the germline ends. The CDR3 region has the DNA TGTGCCACCAGCAGCCCCGGGACATCTACCTACGAGCAGTACTTC. This codes for CATSSPGTSTYEQYF. Variable domain in full (rest from reference TRBV15 and TRBJ2-7): DAMVIQNPRYQVTQFGKPVTLSCSQTLNHNVMYWYQQKSSQAPKLLFHYYDKDFNNEADTPDNFQSRRPNTSFCFLDIRSPGLGDTAMYLCATSSPGTSTYEQYFGPGTRLTVT.

This chain uses TRBV6-6 with TRBJ1-5; 9 bases are a match to TRBD1. Looked up from germline, CDR1 is MNHNY and CDR2 is SVGAGI (reference sequence). This CDR3 has 16 residues. V was clipped by 4 bases and J by 6 bases; unmatched bases: 10. This chain's CDR3 is CASSSVQGALSQPQHF. CDR3 DNA sequence: TGTGCCAGCAGTTCCGTACAGGGGGCGTTGAGTCAGCCCCAGCATTTT.

A note on this clone: This may come from a read error, since a much larger clone is one base off. This CDR3 is also generated by other DNA sequences in the sample. This rearrangement joins TRBV4-1 to TRBJ2-7, with TRBD1 identical over 8 bases. The CDR3 is made up of 15 amino acids. V was clipped by 3 bases and J by 1 base; unmatched bases: 5. Germline V gene data show CDR1 as MGHRA and CDR2 as YSYEKL. CDR3 coding DNA: TGCGCCAGCAGCCAGCCGGGACAGGCGTCCTACGAGCAGTACTTC. Protein: CASSQPGQASYEQYF.

The sample holds one count of this clone. V is TRBV5-4 and J is TRBJ2-5; the D gene is possibly TRBD1 (6 bases). The CDR3 consists of 15 residues. CDR1 SGHNT and CDR2 YYREEE come from the germline V gene (reference sequence). Trimming stripped 2 bases from V and 5 bases from J, with 16 bases between. CDR3 DNA sequence: TGTGCCAGCAGCTTCATTGGACAGAGAGTCGAGACCCAGTACTTC. It encodes CASSFIGQRVETQYF.

This chain connects TRBV5-4 to TRBJ1-2, with D unclear. The germline V gene encodes CDR1 SGHNT and CDR2 YYREEE (reference sequence). There are 14 residues in the CDR3. Between the trimmed V and J ends, which lost 0 bases and 3 bases, there was a span of 9 bases. In nucleotides, the CDR3 is TGTGCCAGCAGCTTGGAAGGGAGCGACTATGGCTACACCTTC. Translated: CASSLEGSDYGYTF.

The rearrangement uses TRBV7-9 and TRBJ1-3; D unclear. This CDR3 is built from 13 residues. Trimming pared 9 bases from V and 4 bases from J, leaving 13 bases between. Per the germline V gene, CDR1 is SEHNR and CDR2 is FQNEAQ (reference sequence). Here the CDR3 reads CASRRAAGNTIYF. The CDR3 DNA reads TGTGCCAGTAGGCGGGCAGCCGGAAACACCATATATTTT.

The V call is TRBV5-1, the J call TRBJ1-5; 8 bases are a match to TRBD1. The CDR3 covers 15 residues. Germline lookup yields CDR1 SGHRS and CDR2 YFSETQ. The trim removed 2 bases at V and 5 bases at J, leaving 6 bases unmatched. In nucleotides, the CDR3 is TGCGCCAGCAGCTTCGGACAGGGCCGGGATCAGCCCCAGCATTTT. Protein product: CASSFGQGRDQPQHF.

This chain connects TRBV4-1 to TRBJ1-1; D ambiguous. The CDR3 has 18 amino acids. V was pared by 1 base and J by 1 base, with 19 bases between. The germline V gene has CDR1 MGHRA and CDR2 YSYEKL. CDR3 protein: CASSQAGNLRAENTEAFF. DNA for the CDR3: TGCGCCAGCAGCCAAGCCGGGAATCTGCGAGCAGAGAACACTGAAGCTTTCTTT.

The chain couples TRBV9 to TRBJ1-1; D call uncertain. This CDR3 contains 12 residues. The germline V gene encodes CDR1 SGDLS and CDR2 YYNGEE. V was pared by 5 bases and J by 5 bases, with 10 bases between. The CDR3 DNA reads TGTGCCAGCAGTGCCGGAGCTACTGAAGCTTTCTTT. Amino acids: CASSAGATEAFF.

This clone was observed once. This chain joins TRBV30 and TRBJ2-7; maybe TRBD2 (6 bases). There are 15 residues in the CDR3. V dropped 1 base and J dropped 3 bases, with 16 bases sitting between them. CDR1 is GTSNPN, CDR2 SVGIG, per germline (reference sequence). DNA of the CDR3: TGTGCCTGGAGTGGCTCGTTGGGACTTCTCTACGAGCAGTACTTC. It yields the protein CAWSGSLGLLYEQYF.

The CDR3 reads CSVPSAGRNEKLFF. DNA for the CDR3: TGCAGCGTTCCCTCGGCGGGGAGGAATGAAAAACTGTTTTTT. The rearrangement joins TRBV29-1 to TRBJ1-4; D not certain. This CDR3 is 14 amino acids long. The germline V gene has CDR1 SQVTM and CDR2 ANQGSEA. V was cut by 5 bases and J by 5 bases, with 15 bases left in between.

This chain connects TRBV11-2 to TRBJ2-1; TRBD1 might be the D (5 bases). The CDR3 spans 16 residues. Germline lookup yields CDR1 SGHAT and CDR2 FQNNGV. The ends were cut back, 2 bases at V and 6 bases at J, with 17 bases in the middle. The CDR3 loop reads CASSLTVYLRGNEQFF. CDR3 sequence (DNA): TGTGCCAGCAGCTTAACCGTCTACCTTAGGGGCAATGAGCAGTTCTTC.

The gene calls are TRBV5-6 and TRBJ2-3; weak D call: TRBD1 (6 bases). CDR1 is SGHDT and CDR2 is YYEEEE in the germline V gene. The V end was cut by 8 bases, the J end by 1 base, with 14 bases between. This CDR3 has 14 residues. The CDR3 protein is CASNAKGGTDTQYF. The CDR3 bases are TGTGCCAGTAACGCGAAGGGGGGCACAGATACGCAGTATTTT.

V and J are TRBV7-9 and TRBJ1-1, with TRBD1 matching over 10 bases. This CDR3 spans 15 amino acids. Unmatched junction bases numbered 4, after V lost 5 bases and J lost 1 base. Germline-derived CDR1 and CDR2 are SEHNR and FQNEAQ (reference sequence). CDR3 amino acids: CASSPGQGGNTEAFF. The CDR3 DNA is TGTGCCAGCAGCCCAGGACAGGGGGGGAACACTGAAGCTTTCTTT.

The J gene is TRBJ1-2, the V gene TRBV4-2; TRBD1 agrees at 7 bases. The CDR3 is 16 residues long. Germline V CDR1 and CDR2: LGHNA, YNFKEQ. V lost 0 bases and J lost 6; bases outside the gene matches: 10. The chain's CDR3 is CASSQEAVRGQHGYTF. The CDR3 region has the DNA TGTGCCAGCAGCCAAGAAGCGGTCCGGGGACAGCATGGCTACACCTTC.

The chain has TRBV28 and TRBJ2-7; D is unclear. Between the trimmed V and J ends, which lost 3 bases and 2 bases, there was a span of 5 bases. This CDR3 has 12 amino acids. CDR1 MDHEN and CDR2 SYDVKM come from the germline V gene. CDR3 loop: CASSFTAYEQYF. CDR3 nucleotide sequence: TGTGCCAGCAGTTTTACGGCCTACGAGCAGTACTTC.

The J gene is TRBJ2-7, the V gene TRBV5-4, with D possibly matching TRBD1 (6 bases). The CDR3 is 14 residues long. V was clipped by 3 bases and J by 6 bases, with 16 bases between them. From germline, CDR1 is SGHNT and CDR2 YYREEE (reference sequence). CDR3 bases: TGTGCCAGCAGCTGGGGGCAGGGGCTGAGCGAGCAGTACTTC. Residues: CASSWGQGLSEQYF.

The rearrangement joins TRBV30 to TRBJ2-3; D might be TRBD2 (7 bases). The CDR3 is 15 residues long. Germline V gene sequence: CDR1 GTSNPN, CDR2 SVGIG (reference sequence). Trimming shortened V by 3 bases and J by 7 bases, and 20 bases separated the two germline ends. Here the CDR3 DNA reads TGTGCCTGGAGAGGGCTGGCGGGGGCTCCCAATACGCAGTATTTT. Protein sequence: CAWRGLAGAPNTQYF. The whole variable domain, filled in from reference TRBV30 and TRBJ2-3, reads SQTIHQWPATLVQPVGSPLSLECTVEGTSNPNLYWYRQAAGRGLQLLFYSVGIGQISSEVPQNLSASRPQDRQFILSSKKLLLSDSGFYLCAWRGLAGAPNTQYFGPGTRLTVL.

This chain uses TRBV4-2 with TRBJ2-5, with D possibly being TRBD1 (6 bases). The germline V gene has CDR1 LGHNA and CDR2 YNFKEQ. V shed 0 bases and J shed 3 bases, with 11 bases lying between them. This CDR3 comprises 15 residues. CDR3 loop: CASSQEGAGEETQYF. CDR3 sequence (DNA): TGTGCCAGCAGCCAAGAAGGGGCAGGGGAAGAGACCCAGTACTTC.

The rearrangement links TRBV10-1 to TRBJ2-7, with TRBD2 identical over 7 bases. Germline lookup yields CDR1 WNHNN and CDR2 SYGVQD (reference sequence). J gave up 0 bases and V 11 bases, and 13 bases lay outside the gene matches. This CDR3 is 15 amino acids long. The CDR3 DNA reads as TGCGCCGCGCTTGGTGGGGGGGTTTGCTCCTACGAGCAGTACTTC. Its protein product is CAALGGGVCSYEQYF.

The chain uses TRBV19 and TRBJ2-7; weak D call: TRBD1 (7 bases). Germline V gene sequence: CDR1 LNHDA, CDR2 SQIVND (reference sequence). V lost 8 bases, J lost 6 bases, and 14 bases lay in between. This CDR3 is built from 12 residues. This CDR3 is CASHPQGGEQYF. For the CDR3, the DNA is TGTGCCAGTCACCCTCAGGGGGGCGAGCAGTACTTC. Using reference TRBV19 and TRBJ2-7 for the parts outside the CDR3, the full variable domain is DGGITQSPKYLFRKEGQNVTLSCEQNLNHDAMYWYRQDPGQGLRLIYYSQIVNDFQKGDIAEGYSVSREKKESFPLTVTSAQKNPTAFYLCASHPQGGEQYFGPGTRLTVT.